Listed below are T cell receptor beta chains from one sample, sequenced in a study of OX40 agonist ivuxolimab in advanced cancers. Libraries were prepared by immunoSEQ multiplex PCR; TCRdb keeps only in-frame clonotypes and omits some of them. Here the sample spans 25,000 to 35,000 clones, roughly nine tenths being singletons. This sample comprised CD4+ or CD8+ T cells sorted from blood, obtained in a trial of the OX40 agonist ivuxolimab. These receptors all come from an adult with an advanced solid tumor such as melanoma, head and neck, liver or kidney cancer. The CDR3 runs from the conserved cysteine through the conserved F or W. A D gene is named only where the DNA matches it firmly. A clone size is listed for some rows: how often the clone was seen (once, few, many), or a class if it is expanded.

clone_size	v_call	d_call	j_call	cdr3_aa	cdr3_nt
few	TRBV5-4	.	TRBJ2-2	CASSESLNTGELFF	TGTGCCAGCAGCGAATCACTGAACACCGGGGAGCTGTTTTTT
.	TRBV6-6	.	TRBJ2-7	CASALEGGGYEQYF	TGTGCCAGCGCCCTGGAGGGAGGAGGCTACGAGCAGTACTTC
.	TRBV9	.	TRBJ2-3	CASSVVPEGASDTQYF	TGTGCCAGCAGCGTAGTTCCGGAGGGGGCCTCAGATACGCAGTATTTT
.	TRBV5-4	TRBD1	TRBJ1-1	CASSLSAGGLREFTEAFF	TGTGCCAGCAGCCTATCCGCAGGGGGCTTGAGGGAATTCACTGAAGCTTTCTTT
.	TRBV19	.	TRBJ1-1	CAISTGGNTEAFF	TGTGCCATTTCGACAGGCGGAAACACTGAAGCTTTCTTT
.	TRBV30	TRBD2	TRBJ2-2	CAWSGGGTGELFF	TGTGCCTGGAGCGGGGGGGGCACCGGGGAGCTGTTTTTT
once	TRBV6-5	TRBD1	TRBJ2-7	CASRMGQSYEQYF	TGTGCCAGCAGAATGGGACAGTCCTACGAGCAGTACTTC
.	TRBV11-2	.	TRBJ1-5	CASSLAGMGNQPQHF	TGTGCCAGCAGCTTAGCAGGGATGGGCAATCAGCCCCAGCATTTT
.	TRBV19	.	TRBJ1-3	CASIAGIGNTIYF	TGTGCCAGTATCGCAGGGATCGGAAACACCATATATTTT
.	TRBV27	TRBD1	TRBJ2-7	CVSGQGPRNEQYF	TGTGTCAGCGGACAGGGGCCTAGGAACGAGCAGTACTTC
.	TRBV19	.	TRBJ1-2	CASTATVVGYTF	TGTGCCAGTACAGCGACCGTGGTAGGCTACACCTTC
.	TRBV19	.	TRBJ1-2	CASNQGDGPGAF	TGTGCCAGTAACCAGGGAGATGGACCCGGCGCCTTC
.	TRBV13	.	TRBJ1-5	CASSLQGSNQPQHF	TGTGCCAGCAGCTTACAGGGCAGCAATCAGCCCCAGCATTTT
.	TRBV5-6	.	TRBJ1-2	CASSLAGGYTF	TGTGCCAGCAGCTTGGCGGGCGGCTACACCTTC
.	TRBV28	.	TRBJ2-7	CASSLGTPSGEQYF	TGTGCCAGCAGCCTAGGGACACCTTCTGGGGAGCAGTACTTC
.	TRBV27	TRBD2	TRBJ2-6	CASRAHEAGVGSGANVLTF	TGTGCCAGCAGAGCGCATGAAGCGGGAGTGGGCTCTGGGGCCAACGTCCTGACTTTC
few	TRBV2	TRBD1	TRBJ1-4	CASSETGGEKLFF	TGTGCCAGCAGTGAGACAGGGGGGGAAAAACTGTTTTTT
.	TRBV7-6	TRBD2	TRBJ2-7	CASSLGTSGPIAYEQYF	TGTGCCAGCAGCTTGGGGACTAGCGGGCCGATTGCCTACGAGCAGTACTTC
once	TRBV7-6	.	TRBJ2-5	CASSPPASTETQYF	TGTGCCAGCAGCCCCCCAGCTAGTACCGAGACCCAGTACTTC
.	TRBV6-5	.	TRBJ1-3	CASSYSQEGNTIYF	TGTGCCAGCAGTTACTCACAGGAAGGAAACACCATATATTTT
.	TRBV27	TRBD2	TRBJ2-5	CASRLAGGGETQYF	TGTGCCAGCAGGTTAGCGGGAGGAGGAGAGACCCAGTACTTC
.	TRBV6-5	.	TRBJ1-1	CASSYTSNTEAFF	TGTGCCAGCAGTTACACTAGCAACACTGAAGCTTTCTTT
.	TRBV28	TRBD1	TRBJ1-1	CASRNRGLGTEAFF	TGTGCCAGCAGGAACAGGGGGCTCGGCACTGAAGCTTTCTTT
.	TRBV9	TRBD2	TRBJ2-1	CASSPFGASGSSYNEQFF	TGTGCCAGCAGCCCCTTTGGGGCTAGCGGGAGTTCCTACAATGAGCAGTTCTTC
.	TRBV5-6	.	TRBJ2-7	CASSLASHGGEQYF	TGTGCCAGCAGCTTGGCGTCCCACGGTGGTGAGCAGTACTTC
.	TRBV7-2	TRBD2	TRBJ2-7	CASSLGPSGSTPGDEQYF	TGTGCCAGCAGCTTAGGTCCTAGCGGGAGTACTCCCGGCGACGAGCAGTACTTC
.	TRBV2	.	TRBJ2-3	CASRAGESTDTQYF	TGTGCCAGCAGGGCAGGGGAAAGCACAGATACGCAGTATTTT
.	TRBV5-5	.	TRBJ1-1	CASSLERMSGTEAFF	TGTGCCAGCAGCTTGGAAAGGATGAGTGGCACTGAAGCTTTCTTT
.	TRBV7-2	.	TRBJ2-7	CASSVGTREQYF	TGTGCCAGCAGCGTCGGGACTCGCGAGCAGTACTTC
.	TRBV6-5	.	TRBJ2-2	CASSYSQNTGELFF	TGTGCCAGCAGTTACTCGCAGAACACCGGGGAGCTGTTTTTT
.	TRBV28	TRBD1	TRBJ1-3	CASSSTDRGLDTIYF	TGTGCCAGCAGTTCTACGGACAGGGGGCTAGACACCATATATTTT
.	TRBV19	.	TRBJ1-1	CASSHSNTEAFF	TGTGCCAGTAGCCATTCAAACACTGAAGCTTTCTTT
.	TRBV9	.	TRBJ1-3	CASSAPAYTIYF	TGTGCCAGCAGCGCCCCAGCATACACCATATATTTT
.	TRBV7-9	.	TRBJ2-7	CASTLGPDEQYF	TGTGCCAGCACCCTCGGCCCGGACGAGCAGTACTTC
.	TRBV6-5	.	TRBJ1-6	CASSSGGNSPLHF	TGTGCCAGCAGTTCCGGGGGGAATTCACCCCTCCACTTT
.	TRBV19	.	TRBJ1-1	CASSIDQTEPNTEAFF	TGTGCCAGTAGTATAGACCAGACAGAGCCTAACACTGAAGCTTTCTTT
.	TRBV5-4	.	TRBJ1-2	CASSLDSGNNYGYTF	TGTGCCAGCAGCTTGGATTCAGGGAACAACTATGGCTACACCTTC
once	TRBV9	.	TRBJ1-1	CASSVGLPRTEAFF	TGTGCCAGCAGCGTAGGACTCCCTCGGACTGAAGCTTTCTTT
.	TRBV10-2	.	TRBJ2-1	CASSVGHPGNEQFF	TGCGCCAGCAGTGTCGGACACCCGGGCAATGAGCAGTTCTTC
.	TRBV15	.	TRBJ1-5	CATSIERDQPQHF	TGTGCCACCAGCATTGAGAGGGACCAGCCCCAGCATTTT